The 7 T cell receptor beta chains given below trace back to one sample, sequenced in a study of blood T cell repertoires in COVID-19. Sequencing was performed with immunoSEQ multiplex PCR; in TCRdb, only in-frame clones are kept and a portion is missing. The sample lists about 150,000 clones; 87% were seen once. Sequencing was done on a sample of peripheral blood. Every receptor here comes from a man aged 50 or older who had recovered from COVID-19.

V and J are TRBV6-2 or TRBV6-3 and TRBJ2-2; the D is unclear. V was pared by 0 bases and J by 1 base, with 9 bases between. The CDR3 length is 16 residues. CDR1 is MNHEY, CDR2 SVGEGT, per germline. In DNA, the CDR3 is TGTGCCAGCAGTTACTCGAACACCTTGAACACCGGGGAGCTGTTTTTT. This sequence encodes CASSYSNTLNTGELFF.

J is TRBJ2-7 and V is TRBV5-1; the match to TRBD2 covers 9 bases. From germline, CDR1 is SGHRS and CDR2 YFSETQ. V lost 3 bases and J lost 3; bases outside the gene matches: 10. This CDR3 is 16 amino acids long. CDR3 DNA sequence: TGCGCCAGCAGCTGGGGGTCTAGCGGGGACTACTACGAGCAGTACTTC. Translation gives CASSWGSSGDYYEQYF.

The chain has TRBV23-1 and TRBJ1-6, with TRBD1 identical over 9 bases. TRBV23-1 belongs to the ORF category, with a function that is uncertain. The CDR3 is made up of 17 amino acids. V dropped 2 bases and J dropped 7; count of bases not matched to a gene: 9. The CDR3, as DNA: TGCGCCAGCAGTCAAAGACAGGGGGAGTCGAGAAATTCACCCCTCCACTTT. This gives the protein CASSQRQGESRNSPLHF.

The V call is TRBV10-3, the J call TRBJ2-7; the match to TRBD1 covers 7 bases. Germline-derived CDR1 and CDR2 are ENHRY and SYGVKD. This CDR3 region has 13 residues. The V gene end was trimmed by 10 bases and the J gene end by 2 bases; junction bases not matched to a gene: 8. The CDR3 region has the DNA TGTGCCACCAGAGGGACAGACACCTACGAGCAGTACTTC. It is translated as CATRGTDTYEQYF.

The J gene is TRBJ1-1, the V gene TRBV10-3; D remains unclear. V lost 7 bases to trimming and J lost 2 bases, with 8 bases between them. CDR3 length equals 12 residues. Germline V gene data show CDR1 as ENHRY and CDR2 as SYGVKD. The CDR3 region has the DNA TGTGCCATCAATCCGGGAAACACTGAAGCTTTCTTT. Protein product: CAINPGNTEAFF.

The genes are TRBV5-4 and TRBJ1-1; weak D call: TRBD1 (6 bases). Trimming took off 4 bases at V and 0 bases at J, with 19 bases between the two ends. The germline gives CDR1 SGHNT, CDR2 YYREEE (reference sequence). This CDR3 comprises 17 residues. CDR3 sequence: CASSPFTGLWMNTEAFF. CDR3 bases: TGTGCCAGCAGCCCTTTCACAGGGCTCTGGATGAACACTGAAGCTTTCTTT.

The rearrangement links TRBV4-3 to TRBJ2-7; 10 bases agree with TRBD1. The CDR3 contains 16 residues. Germline V gene data show CDR1 as LGHNA and CDR2 as YSLEER. The trim removed 3 bases at V and 5 bases at J, leaving 10 bases unmatched. CDR3 in amino acids: CASSHSTGTGDHEQYF. The CDR3 nucleotides read TGCGCCAGCAGCCATTCTACCGGGACAGGGGATCACGAGCAGTACTTC.